This TCR beta chain is drawn from a study of T cell responses to AZD1222 COVID-19 vaccine. General study points: Two doses of AZD1222 preceded a rise in Spike-specific TCR breadth and depth.

The repertoire was sequenced with immunoSEQ multiplex PCR; TCRdb's copy has only in-frame clones and lacks some. Here the sample spans 100,000 or so clones, about 90% being singletons. As to this clone: The target antigen is unknown.

Trimming removed 4 bases from V and 8 bases from J; junction bases left unmatched: 11. From germline, CDR1 is SGDLS and CDR2 YYNGEE. The CDR3 length is 15 residues. The genes are TRBV9 and TRBJ2-1; 8 positions match TRBD2. This specimen was peripheral blood, taken 28 days after the second AZD1222 dose. This receptor was obtained from an adult who received the AZD1222 COVID-19 vaccine. The CDR3 region is CASSPSPTSAHEQFF. The CDR3 bases are TGTGCCAGCAGCCCGTCCCCGACTAGCGCCCATGAGCAGTTCTTC.